Ten or more counts support the clone carrying this TCR beta chain. There are 14 residues in the CDR3. V lost 7 bases and J lost 0, with 11 bases in between. Looked up from germline, CDR1 is WNHNN and CDR2 is SYGVQD (reference sequence). The data belong to a study of T cells in Graves' hyperthyroidism and ophthalmopathy. Patients counted as stable if ophthalmopathy did not develop within 18 months. Authors of the study amplified TCR beta CDR3 regions from RNA transcripts. The TCR CDR3 first-round RT-PCR relied on the HTBI primer set. One entry per CDR3 protein, called by TCRdb with MiXCR from the multiplex PCR reads. The profile shows around 350,000 distinct CDR3 sequences, about 12% of them singletons.

This rearrangement joins TRBV10-1 to TRBJ2-3; D is undetermined. Source material: blood. This clonotype was obtained from a woman between 18 and 30 years old with Graves' hyperthyroidism. The CDR3 region is CASMPDASTDTQYF. The CDR3 coding sequence is TGCGCCAGCATGCCAGACGCTAGCACAGATACGCAGTATTTT.